These 29 T cell receptor beta chains share one sample of origin, sequenced in a study of cytomegalovirus exposure and HLA in healthy donors. The PCR employed 60 Vbeta primers together with 13 Jbeta primers. The method was immunoSEQ multiplex PCR; TCRdb's version includes in-frame clones alone and lacks a portion of them. The sample has some 140,000 clones; roughly four fifths are singletons. Sequencing was done on a sample of PBMCs. Every receptor here comes from a female donor in good health and CMV-seropositive.

DNA for the CDR3: TGCGCCAGCAGCTCCGCGGGTGGGAAAGAGACCCAGTACTTC. Protein product: CASSSAGGKETQYF. V gene TRBV5-1 combines with J gene TRBJ2-5; D is perhaps TRBD2 (5 bases). Trimming took 3 bases from V and 3 from J, leaving 12 bases between them. Germline assignment: CDR1 SGHRS and CDR2 YFSETQ. This CDR3 spans 14 amino acids.

A few counts support this clone. V usage is TRBV6-1 and J usage is TRBJ2-5; TRBD2 matches 7 bases. The germline V gene encodes CDR1 MNHNS and CDR2 SASEGT. This CDR3 has 16 residues. J lost 2 bases, V lost 3 bases, and 9 bases had no gene match. The CDR3 DNA sequence: TGTGCCAGCAGTGATCTGCAGAGCGGGACGCAAGAGACCCAGTACTTC. Residues: CASSDLQSGTQETQYF.

The chain is built from TRBV15 and TRBJ1-1; D uncertain. CDR3 length: 14 residues. Germline CDR1 LNHNV, CDR2 YYDKDF (reference sequence). The V gene lost 3 bases and the J gene lost 1 base, with 9 bases spanning the gap. CDR3 protein: CATSRNRENTEAFF. In DNA, the CDR3 is TGTGCCACCAGCAGGAACAGAGAGAACACTGAAGCTTTCTTT. The variable domain in full, completed from reference TRBV15 and TRBJ1-1, reads DAMVIQNPRYQVTQFGKPVTLSCSQTLNHNVMYWYQQKSSQAPKLLFHYYDKDFNNEADTPDNFQSRRPNTSFCFLDIRSPGLGDTAMYLCATSRNRENTEAFFGQGTRLTVV.

This sequence joins TRBV18 and TRBJ1-5; D gene uncertain. CDR3 length equals 13 residues. V was clipped by 3 bases and J by 0 bases, with 3 bases between them. Germline loops: CDR1 KGHSH, CDR2 LQKENI. CDR3 in DNA: TGTGCCAGCTCACCTATTAGCAATCAGCCCCAGCATTTT. Protein product: CASSPISNQPQHF.

To note about this clone: Other DNA sequences in this sample translate to the same CDR3. The chain uses TRBV5-1 and TRBJ1-1; tentative D call: TRBD1 (5 bases). Per germline, CDR1 SGHRS and CDR2 YFSETQ. The CDR3 is made up of 14 amino acids. Trimming pared 0 bases from V and 5 bases from J, leaving 11 bases between. CDR3 sequence: CASSLGQGGTEAFF. The CDR3 DNA reads TGCGCCAGCAGCTTGGGGCAGGGAGGGACTGAAGCTTTCTTT.

This chain links TRBV28 with TRBJ2-1, with D perhaps matching TRBD1 (5 bases). Trimming removed 5 bases from V and 6 bases from J, with 11 bases in between. Germline V CDR1 and CDR2: MDHEN, SYDVKM. This CDR3 spans 13 amino acids. The CDR3: CASSGQGTNEQFF. DNA of the CDR3: TGTGCCAGCAGTGGGCAGGGAACCAATGAGCAGTTCTTC.

The chain carries TRBV19 and TRBJ2-1, with 7 bases matching TRBD1. V gave up 3 bases and J gave up 9 bases; unmatched junction bases: 2. This CDR3 is built from 12 residues. CDR1 and CDR2 (germline): LNHDA, SQIVND (reference sequence). CDR3 nucleotide sequence: TGTGCCAGTAGTATTGACAGGGCTGAGCAGTTCTTC. It yields the protein CASSIDRAEQFF.

This chain uses TRBV13 with TRBJ2-3, with D possibly being TRBD2 (5 bases). V was cut by 5 bases and J by 4 bases, with 7 bases left in between. The CDR3 consists of 12 residues. Germline lookup yields CDR1 PRHDT and CDR2 FYEKMQ (reference sequence). The CDR3 bases are TGTGCCAGCAGCCCCGGGGCAGATACGCAGTATTTT. It is translated as CASSPGADTQYF.

This clone was detected only a few times. The V and J genes are TRBV6-1 and TRBJ1-4; 7 nucleotides agree with TRBD1. CDR3 length: 15 residues. V was pared by 3 bases and J by 10 bases, with 11 bases of the junction left unmatched. Germline V gives CDR1 MNHNS, CDR2 SASEGT. This CDR3 is CASSERGGTGVKLFF. CDR3 in DNA: TGTGCCAGCAGTGAGCGAGGGGGAACAGGGGTAAAACTGTTTTTT.

V gene TRBV4-1 combines with J gene TRBJ2-2; TRBD2 matches at 8 bases. The germline V gene has CDR1 MGHRA and CDR2 YSYEKL. This CDR3 has 15 residues. J gave up 5 bases and V 0 bases, and 2 bases lay outside the gene matches. The CDR3 DNA is TGCGCCAGCAGCCAAGATCAGCGGGGGACCGGGGAGCTGTTTTTT. It is translated as CASSQDQRGTGELFF.

This clone was seen just once. V and J are TRBV2 and TRBJ1-1; TRBD1 agrees at 8 bases. V was clipped by 3 bases and J by 5 bases; unmatched bases: 8. This CDR3 is 15 amino acids long. CDR1 SNHLY and CDR2 FYNNEI come from the germline V gene. The CDR3 nucleotides read TGTGCCAGCAGTGATTCCAGGGGGCAGTTGACTGAAGCTTTCTTT. Residues: CASSDSRGQLTEAFF.

V and J are TRBV14 and TRBJ2-1; the match to TRBD2 covers 10 bases. The CDR3 has 15 residues. The germline gives CDR1 SGHDN, CDR2 FVKESK. Trimming took 2 bases from V and 5 from J; bases not matched to a gene: 3. Written as DNA, the CDR3 is TGTGCCAGCAGCCAACCGGGACTAGCGCACAATGAGCAGTTCTTC. Protein: CASSQPGLAHNEQFF.

In this sample, this clone turned up a few times. V and J are TRBV5-1 and TRBJ2-2; 7 positions agree with TRBD1. Germline V lookup: CDR1 SGHRS, CDR2 YFSETQ. The V segment lost 4 bases and the J segment 0 bases; nucleotides outside the gene matches: 6. The CDR3 is 16 amino acids. The CDR3 DNA follows: TGCGCCAGCAGCCCCGGGACAGTAGCGAACACCGGGGAGCTGTTTTTT. Amino acid sequence: CASSPGTVANTGELFF.

This sequence joins TRBV25-1 and TRBJ2-3, with TRBD1 matching over 9 bases. The J segment lost 4 bases and the V segment lost 3 bases, leaving 5 bases of the junction unmatched. This CDR3 is 15 amino acids long. Germline V CDR1 and CDR2: MGHDK, SYGVNS. The CDR3 nucleotides read TGTGCCAGCAGTGATCCACAGGGGGCTCCAGATACGCAGTATTTT. Translation gives CASSDPQGAPDTQYF.

This clone was picked up one time. The J gene is TRBJ1-6, the V gene TRBV30; D remains unclear. The CDR3 extends over 12 amino acids. V was shortened by 5 bases and J by 9 bases, with 11 bases between the two germline ends. Germline assignment: CDR1 GTSNPN and CDR2 SVGIG (reference sequence). The CDR3 region has the DNA TGTGCCTGGGAGGACTGGGGTTCACCCCTCCACTTT. This sequence encodes CAWEDWGSPLHF.

V gene TRBV9 combines with J gene TRBJ2-2, with 7 bases identical to TRBD1. This CDR3 has 14 residues. From germline, CDR1 is SGDLS and CDR2 YYNGEE. V was clipped by 4 bases and J by 9 bases; unmatched bases: 9. The CDR3 is CASSPIEGARELFF. CDR3 nucleotides: TGTGCCAGCAGCCCTATTGAGGGGGCCAGGGAGCTGTTTTTT.

J is TRBJ1-1 and V is TRBV6-5; D might be TRBD1 (5 bases). Germline values: CDR1 MNHEY, CDR2 SVGAGI. The CDR3 extends over 15 amino acids. With 0 bases removed from V and 6 bases from J, the gap between germline ends came to 14 bases. Here the CDR3 reads CASSYSMRDWAEAFF. CDR3 DNA sequence: TGTGCCAGCAGTTACTCTATGAGGGACTGGGCTGAAGCTTTCTTT.

The gene calls are TRBV7-6 and TRBJ2-2; 7 bases map to TRBD1. The CDR3 covers 18 residues. Germline V gene data show CDR1 as SGHVS and CDR2 as FNYEAQ. The V and J ends lost 5 bases and 6 bases, in that order; junction bases with no gene match: 18. Here the CDR3 reads CASSQRGTRQGSSGELFF. CDR3 sequence (DNA): TGTGCCAGCAGCCAAAGGGGGACAAGACAGGGTTCTTCCGGGGAGCTGTTTTTT.

The V and J genes are TRBV29-1 and TRBJ1-2, with TRBD1 matching over 9 bases. Unmatched junction bases numbered 8, after V lost 4 bases and J lost 2 bases. CDR3 length: 15 residues. Germline V gene data show CDR1 as SQVTM and CDR2 as ANQGSEA. CDR3 sequence reads: CSVVEGQGYNYGYTF. Here the CDR3 DNA reads TGCAGCGTTGTGGAGGGACAGGGTTACAACTATGGCTACACCTTC.

The chain is built from TRBV28 and TRBJ2-7; 11 bases are a match to TRBD2. The CDR3 extends over 13 amino acids. Trimming took 4 bases from V and 6 from J; bases not matched to a gene: 2. CDR1 and CDR2 (germline): MDHEN, SYDVKM. The CDR3 coding sequence is TGTGCCAGCAGTTCCACTAGCGGGGGCGAGCAGTACTTC. Amino acid sequence: CASSSTSGGEQYF.

The CDR3 DNA reads TGCGCCAGCAGTCCCCTAAGGGAACAGGCGCGAACCTACGAGCAGTACTTC. Translation: CASSPLREQARTYEQYF. The gene calls are TRBV23-1 and TRBJ2-7, with a possible D match to TRBD1 (5 bases). TRBV23-1 is an ORF, and what it does is uncertain. The CDR3 runs 17 residues. Trimming took 4 bases from V and 2 from J, leaving 21 bases between them.

The J gene is TRBJ2-7, the V gene TRBV6-1, with TRBD2 matching over 9 bases. CDR3 length: 14 amino acids. V lost 3 bases, J lost 5 bases, and 5 bases stayed unmatched. Germline V gene sequence: CDR1 MNHNS, CDR2 SASEGT. The CDR3, as DNA: TGTGCCAGCAGTGAGATTAGCGGGAGCCACGAGCAGTACTTC. This sequence encodes CASSEISGSHEQYF.

This clone was counted only a few times. The chain uses TRBV29-1 and TRBJ1-2; 7 bases agree with TRBD1. The CDR3 covers 13 residues. V lost 2 bases and J lost 8; bases outside the gene matches: 8. CDR1 and CDR2 (germline): SQVTM, ANQGSEA. The CDR3 DNA reads TGCAGCGTTGAAAGTAGTAGGGGGCAGGGCTACACCTTC. Encoded protein: CSVESSRGQGYTF.

The chain has TRBV18 and TRBJ2-2; tentative D call: TRBD2 (6 bases). Trimming took 3 bases from V and 4 from J, leaving 12 bases between them. The CDR3 sequence is 15 residues long. Per the germline V gene, CDR1 is KGHSH and CDR2 is LQKENI. The CDR3 protein is CASSPSSGLTGELFF. The CDR3 nucleotides are TGTGCCAGCTCACCGTCAAGCGGGCTCACCGGGGAGCTGTTTTTT. The full variable domain, rest sourced from reference TRBV18 and TRBJ2-2, is NAGVMQNPRHLVRRRGQEARLRCSPMKGHSHVYWYRQLPEEGLKFMVYLQKENIIDESGMPKERFSAEFPKEGPSILRIQQVVRGDSAAYFCASSPSSGLTGELFFGEGSRLTVL.

The chain joins TRBV28 to TRBJ1-2; the D gene is possibly TRBD1 (5 bases). Germline-derived CDR1 and CDR2 are MDHEN and SYDVKM. The CDR3 contains 13 residues. The V and J ends lost 7 bases and 5 bases respectively, with 14 bases between them. CDR3 in amino acids: CASTPQGLYGYTF. The CDR3 bases are TGTGCCAGCACACCCCAGGGACTATATGGCTACACCTTC.

As to this clone: At one end, the junction sequence differs from germline, possibly due to a read error. The chain carries TRBV30 and TRBJ2-2, with D uncertain. CDR1 is GTSNPN and CDR2 is SVGIG in the germline V gene (reference sequence). This CDR3 region has 12 residues. The chain's CDR3 is CAWNPMIGELFF. The CDR3 nucleotides read TGTGCTTGGAACCCTATGATCGGGGAGCTGTTTTTT.

The chain links TRBV5-4 to TRBJ1-2, with 8 positions matching TRBD1. The CDR3 length is 14 residues. Germline assignment: CDR1 SGHNT and CDR2 YYREEE (reference sequence). Germline trimming cut 7 bases from V and 6 bases from J; bases unmatched to any gene: 11. The CDR3 DNA is TGTGCCAGCCGAAAAGCCGGGACAGGACATGGCTACACCTTC. As protein: CASRKAGTGHGYTF.

V gene TRBV5-1 combines with J gene TRBJ2-1; the D is unclear. CDR3 size: 13 residues. Germline V lookup: CDR1 SGHRS, CDR2 YFSETQ. V lost 4 bases and J lost 9, with 14 bases in between. The CDR3 sequence is CASSLHYSGEQFF. CDR3 nucleotide sequence: TGCGCCAGCAGCCTCCACTATAGTGGTGAGCAGTTCTTC.

This clone appeared a few times. V and J are TRBV5-1 and TRBJ1-3, with 8 nucleotides matching TRBD1. The V gene end was trimmed by 2 bases and the J gene end by 1 base; junction bases not matched to a gene: 5. This CDR3 is built from 16 residues. CDR1 SGHRS and CDR2 YFSETQ come from the germline V gene. DNA for the CDR3: TGCGCCAGCAGCTTAACAGGGGGGTCGTCTGGAAACACCATATATTTT. It is translated as CASSLTGGSSGNTIYF. The complete variable domain, with remaining parts taken from reference TRBV5-1 and TRBJ1-3, reads KAGVTQTPRYLIKTRGQQVTLSCSPISGHRSVSWYQQTPGQGLQFLFEYFSETQRNKGNFPGRFSGRQFSNSRSEMNVSTLELGDSALYLCASSLTGGSSGNTIYFGEGSWLTVV.